Following are 5 T cell receptor beta chains from one sample sequenced in a study of Graves' ophthalmopathy and Graves' hyperthyroidism (dated by TCRdb to the late 2010s). TCRdb records Illumina HiSeq 2000 as the sequencer. For repertoire sequencing, TCR beta CDR3 regions were amplified from RNA transcripts. A first-round RT-PCR used HTBI primers with the Qiagen OneStep RT-PCR kit, followed by a second-round multiplex PCR, size selection and purification. The raw public reads went through TCRdb reprocessing: fastp at Q25, MiXCR clone calling, in-frame beta chains kept. Entries that share a CDR3 protein sequence are merged under the most common genes and DNA. The sample records about 740,000 distinct CDR3 sequences, 40% of which are singletons. The ten largest account for 40% to 55% of the sample. The sample comprised peripheral blood. These receptors originate from an adult man with Graves' ophthalmopathy.

The rearrangement joins TRBV6-1 to TRBJ2-7, with D possibly matching TRBD2 (5 bases). The J call may not be correct, given that the DNA end is closer to TRBJ2-1. Per germline, CDR1 MNHNS and CDR2 SASEGT. The CDR3 consists of 14 residues. The CDR3 sequence: CASSEREDYNEQFF. CDR3 nucleotides: TGTGCCAGCAGTGAACGGGAAGACTACAATGAGCAGTTCTTC.

This chain joins TRBV19 and TRBJ2-2; 8 nucleotides line up with TRBD2. V was pared by 6 bases and J by 7 bases, with 7 bases of the junction left unmatched. Germline-derived CDR1 and CDR2 are LNHDA and SQIVND (reference sequence). CDR3 length equals 14 residues. The CDR3 DNA sequence: TGTGCCAGTAGCATGCGGGGGGCCAACGGGGAGCTGTTTTTT. Encoded protein: CASSMRGANGELFF.

The V gene is TRBV29-1, the J gene TRBJ2-7; D perhaps matches TRBD1 (5 bases). The CDR3 consists of 16 residues. The germline V gene has CDR1 SQVTM and CDR2 ANQGSEA. DNA of the CDR3: TGCGCCAGCAGCCGCCAATTGTCCCGACAGACCGAAAAGCAGTACTTC. It is translated as CASSRQLSRQTEKQYF.

Only a few counts were recorded for this clonotype. One end of the junction is discordant with germline, which a read error may explain. The chain uses TRBV24-1 and TRBJ1-5; D remains unclear. This CDR3 is built from 16 residues. Germline V gene data show CDR1 as KGHDR and CDR2 as SFDVKD. The CDR3 reads CASSESRNRRDQPQHF. The CDR3 nucleotides read TGTGCCAGCAGTGAGTCCCGGAACCGCCGTGATCAGCCCCAGCATTTT.

Details on this clonotype: One end of the junction varies from germline; a read error may be responsible. The V call is TRBV7-9, the J call TRBJ1-3; no firm D call. The CDR3 spans 16 residues. The V gene's germline CDR1 is SEHNR and CDR2 FQNEAQ (reference sequence). CDR3 sequence reads: CASSLDATHSGDTIYF. Written as DNA, the CDR3 is TGTGCCAGCAGCTTAGACGCCACTCACTCTGGAGACACCATATATTTT.